The 14 T cell receptor beta chains presented below share a single source sample, sequenced in a study of OX40 agonist ivuxolimab in advanced cancers. The assay was immunoSEQ multiplex PCR, and TCRdb's table has in-frame clones only and misses some. The data contain tens of thousands of clones, around 84% of them singletons. This specimen consisted of CD4+ or CD8+ T cells sorted from blood, obtained in a trial of the OX40 agonist ivuxolimab. Receptors were obtained from an adult with an advanced solid tumor such as melanoma, head and neck, liver or kidney cancer.

The J gene is TRBJ2-7, the V gene TRBV30; D may be TRBD1 (5 bases). The V gene lost 1 base and the J gene lost 3 bases, with 16 bases spanning the gap. The CDR3 is made up of 15 amino acids. The V gene's germline CDR1 is GTSNPN and CDR2 SVGIG (reference sequence). The CDR3 DNA is TGTGCCTGGAGTGAAAAGGGGCAGGGAAGCTACGAGCAGTACTTC. It codes for CAWSEKGQGSYEQYF.

This chain joins TRBV13 and TRBJ2-1, with D maybe TRBD2 (6 bases). This CDR3 comprises 14 residues. The germline CDR1 and CDR2 sequences are PRHDT and FYEKMQ (reference sequence). Trimming removed 5 bases at V and 3 bases at J, with 11 bases between. The CDR3 DNA follows: TGTGCCAGCAGCGCCCGGGGGTTCTACAATGAGCAGTTCTTC. This encodes CASSARGFYNEQFF.

This chain joins TRBV5-8 and TRBJ1-2; D gene uncertain. The CDR3 sequence is 15 residues long. CDR1 SGHTS and CDR2 YDEGEE come from the germline V gene. V lost 4 bases and J lost 4, with 17 bases in between. For the CDR3, the DNA is TGTGCCAGCAGCCAAGGGAGGGCCAGAGGCTATGGCTACACCTTC. It encodes CASSQGRARGYGYTF.

The V and J genes are TRBV5-8 and TRBJ1-2; 7 bases fit TRBD1. This CDR3 contains 13 residues. The trim removed 4 bases at V and 4 bases at J, leaving 4 bases unmatched. The germline V gene has CDR1 SGHTS and CDR2 YDEGEE. CDR3 bases: TGTGCCAGCAGCATACAGGGGATCTATGGCTACACCTTC. Translation gives CASSIQGIYGYTF.

CDR3 sequence (DNA): TGTGCCAGCAGCCTGGGCCAGGGGTCGATTTATGGCTACACCTTC. It is translated as CASSLGQGSIYGYTF. This chain links TRBV7-8 with TRBJ1-2; perhaps TRBD1 as D (6 bases). Trimming left V 5 bases short and J 5 bases short, with 18 bases between. The CDR3 is made up of 15 amino acids. Germline V lookup: CDR1 SGHVS, CDR2 FQNEAQ.

V and J are TRBV5-8 and TRBJ1-1, with TRBD1 matching 8 bases. The V and J ends lost 3 bases and 0 bases, in that order; junction bases with no gene match: 4. CDR3 length: 15 amino acids. CDR1 and CDR2 (germline): SGHTS, YDEGEE. Written as DNA, the CDR3 is TGTGCCAGCAGCTGGACAGGGACCATGAACACTGAAGCTTTCTTT. Protein: CASSWTGTMNTEAFF.

This clone was found once. The chain carries TRBV14 and TRBJ2-7; D gene uncertain. V lost 4 bases, J lost 1 base, and 8 bases lay in between. The germline gives CDR1 SGHDN, CDR2 FVKESK. The CDR3 runs to 13 residues. CDR3 DNA: TGTGCCAGCAGCCCGAGCCCTTCCTACGAGCAGTACTTC. This gives the protein CASSPSPSYEQYF.

V usage is TRBV27 and J usage is TRBJ1-1, with 9 nucleotides matching TRBD1. The V and J ends lost 6 bases and 4 bases, in that order; junction bases with no gene match: 6. Germline lookup yields CDR1 MNHEY and CDR2 SMNVEV (reference sequence). The CDR3 has 14 amino acids. The CDR3 protein is CASRGQGKFTEAFF. The CDR3 DNA reads as TGTGCCAGCAGGGGACAGGGTAAGTTCACTGAAGCTTTCTTT.

This chain joins TRBV2 and TRBJ2-7; 8 positions agree with TRBD1. V gave up 7 bases and J gave up 6 bases; unmatched junction bases: 5. CDR3 length: 12 amino acids. CDR1 and CDR2 (germline): SNHLY, FYNNEI. CDR3 loop: CASTTGTGEQYF. In DNA, the CDR3 is TGTGCCAGCACTACCGGGACAGGCGAGCAGTACTTC.

The gene calls are TRBV7-9 and TRBJ2-7; no clear D gene. Trimming cost V 1 base and J 4 bases, with 8 bases left between them. There are 13 residues in the CDR3. Germline V gene data show CDR1 as SEHNR and CDR2 as FQNEAQ (reference sequence). DNA of the CDR3: TGTGCCAGCAGCTTAGAGGTGGATTACGAGCAGTACTTC. It is translated as CASSLEVDYEQYF.

The CDR3 region has the DNA TGTGCCAGCAGCTACAGGGAGTCCTCTGGAAACACCATATATTTT. This encodes CASSYRESSGNTIYF. The V and J genes are TRBV7-9 and TRBJ1-3; weak D call: TRBD1 (6 bases). Between the trimmed V and J ends, which lost 4 bases and 0 bases, there was a span of 10 bases. CDR1 is SEHNR and CDR2 is FQNEAQ in the germline V gene (reference sequence). This CDR3 has 15 amino acids.

J is TRBJ2-7 and V is TRBV15; TRBD2 matches at 9 bases. V gave up 0 bases and J gave up 2 bases; unmatched junction bases: 8. The CDR3 is 17 amino acids. In germline, CDR1 is LNHNV, CDR2 YYDKDF (reference sequence). The CDR3 DNA reads TGTGCCACCAGCAGAGATACCGGAATAGCGGGGGCCTACGAGCAGTACTTC. Translated: CATSRDTGIAGAYEQYF.

This chain links TRBV7-2 with TRBJ2-5; tentatively, D is TRBD2 (6 bases). V gave up 5 bases and J gave up 4 bases, with 20 bases separating them. This CDR3 contains 16 residues. Germline values: CDR1 SGHTA, CDR2 FQGNSA. The CDR3 nucleotides read TGTGCCAGCAGCCCCAATTCGGCCGGGGGAGGAGAGACCCAGTACTTC. Translating gives CASSPNSAGGGETQYF.

The CDR3 DNA sequence: TGTGCCAGCAGCTCAATGGGACAGGGCGTAGAGACCCAGTACTTC. Translated, it gives CASSSMGQGVETQYF. The rearrangement joins TRBV7-2 to TRBJ2-5, with 9 bases matching TRBD1. J was trimmed by 4 bases and V by 4 bases; bases with no gene match: 7. Germline V gene data show CDR1 as SGHTA and CDR2 as FQGNSA. This CDR3 comprises 15 residues.